This T cell receptor (beta chain) was observed in a study of beta chain features in type 1 diabetes. General study results and limits: Patients with Type 1 diabetes showed moderately but significantly shorter TCRB CDR3s in all four CD4+ subsets. TCRB rearrangement may or may not be influenced by HLA type; here this remained unresolved.

Since all of the isolated RNA was reverse transcribed, expressed TCRB transcripts were what got sequenced. Libraries were prepared by immunoSEQ multiplex PCR; TCRdb keeps only in-frame clonotypes and omits some of them. The sample includes 300,000 or so clones, 7% to 10% of them seen just once. This CDR3 region has 11 residues. V was pared by 3 bases and J by 10 bases, with 9 bases between. CDR1 and CDR2 (germline): SEHNR, FQNEAQ (reference sequence). Stem cell-like memory, regulatory, central memory and naive CD4+ cells were sorted via CD45RO/CCR7/CD25/CD127/CD95/CD27. Regarding this clone: Its specificity is not known.

The source is a man in his thirties or forties with type 1 diabetes. Sequencing was carried out using central memory CD4+ T cells from blood. The V call is TRBV7-9, the J call TRBJ1-2, with D unresolved. The DNA for the CDR3 is TGTGCCAGCAGCTTGAGTAGTGACTACACCTTC. Translating gives CASSLSSDYTF.